These 30 T cell receptor beta chains originate from one sample sequenced in a study of blood T cell repertoires in COVID-19. Clones were sequenced by immunoSEQ multiplex PCR, and TCRdb holds only the in-frame ones, with some missing. The data contain about 140,000 clones, 75% to 85% of them seen just once; the ten biggest clones take up roughly 10%. The sample consisted of peripheral blood. The receptors originated from a man aged 55 to 69 with active or convalescent COVID-19.

The chain has TRBV19 and TRBJ1-5; 8 bases align to TRBD1. From germline, CDR1 is LNHDA and CDR2 SQIVND (reference sequence). This CDR3 has 15 amino acids. The V gene end was trimmed by 5 bases and the J gene end by 2 bases; junction bases not matched to a gene: 5. The CDR3 bases are TGTGCCAGTAGTGCCACAGGGGGTCGCAATCAGCCCCAGCATTTT. As protein: CASSATGGRNQPQHF.

The CDR3: CASSIDAVNQPQHF. As DNA, the CDR3 is TGTGCCAGTAGTATAGACGCAGTCAATCAGCCCCAGCATTTT. This chain connects TRBV19 to TRBJ1-5; the D is unclear. Germline loops: CDR1 LNHDA, CDR2 SQIVND (reference sequence). The CDR3 consists of 14 residues. Trimming took off 0 bases at V and 3 bases at J, with 6 bases between the two ends.

CDR3 region: CASSPYRDSDQPQHF. As DNA, the CDR3 is TGTGCCAGCAGCCCCTACCGGGACAGCGATCAGCCCCAGCATTTT. The chain carries TRBV3-1 (or the pseudogene TRBV3-2) and TRBJ1-5, with 7 bases lining up with TRBD1. The CDR3 contains 15 residues. With 4 bases clipped from V and 5 bases from J, the junction kept 8 bases outside the gene matches. Germline loops: CDR1 LGHDT, CDR2 YNNKEL (reference sequence).

The chain links TRBV5-6 to TRBJ1-5, with TRBD1 matching 7 bases. Unmatched junction bases numbered 7, after V lost 0 bases and J lost 7 bases. This CDR3 is built from 15 residues. Germline lookup yields CDR1 SGHDT and CDR2 YYEEEE. The CDR3 protein is CASSLAGQGEQPQHF. In DNA form, the CDR3 reads TGTGCCAGCAGCTTGGCCGGGCAGGGGGAACAGCCCCAGCATTTT.

The CDR3 nucleotides read TGCGCCAGCAGCTTGGATGGGGGCGCGAAGACCCAGTACTTC. Residues: CASSLDGGAKTQYF. The chain uses TRBV5-1 and TRBJ2-5; possibly TRBD1 for D (6 bases). Germline V lookup: CDR1 SGHRS, CDR2 YFSETQ. V lost 0 bases and J lost 6, with 12 bases in between. The CDR3 consists of 14 residues.

V usage is TRBV9 and J usage is TRBJ2-1, with 9 bases lining up with TRBD2. V trimming: 0 bases; J trimming: 4 bases; junction bases outside the gene matches: 2. In germline, CDR1 is SGDLS, CDR2 YYNGEE. This CDR3 contains 15 residues. CDR3 loop: CASSVVSGGYNEQFF. The DNA for the CDR3 is TGTGCCAGCAGCGTAGTTAGCGGGGGTTACAATGAGCAGTTCTTC.

The chain couples TRBV6-2 or TRBV6-3 to TRBJ2-5, with 11 bases aligning to TRBD2. J lost 5 bases, V lost 6 bases, and 17 bases had no gene match. Germline values: CDR1 MNHEY, CDR2 SVGEGT. The length of the CDR3 is 18 residues. The CDR3 sequence: CASSSGLAGSPLGETQYF. CDR3 nucleotides: TGTGCCAGCAGCTCCGGACTAGCGGGCTCCCCCCTGGGGGAGACCCAGTACTTC.

The rearrangement joins TRBV4-1 to TRBJ2-5; 11 bases fit TRBD2. The CDR3 spans 15 residues. Germline CDR1 MGHRA, CDR2 YSYEKL. Germline trimming cut 5 bases from V and 4 bases from J; bases unmatched to any gene: 6. CDR3 DNA: TGCGCCAGCAGCAACGATGGACTAGCGGGAGAGACCCAGTACTTC. It translates to CASSNDGLAGETQYF.

This sequence joins TRBV7-2 and TRBJ2-2; TRBD1 agrees at 8 bases. The V gene end was trimmed by 1 base and the J gene end by 2 bases; junction bases not matched to a gene: 3. The germline CDR1 and CDR2 sequences are SGHTA and FQGNSA. The CDR3 runs 16 residues. CDR3 residues: CASSLVSGGNTGELFF. The CDR3 DNA sequence: TGTGCCAGCAGCTTAGTGTCAGGGGGCAACACCGGGGAGCTGTTTTTT.

The gene calls are TRBV7-2 and TRBJ2-7; D is uncertain. V lost 2 bases and J lost 1, with 6 bases in between. The length of the CDR3 is 13 residues. The V gene's germline CDR1 is SGHTA and CDR2 FQGNSA. This CDR3 reads CASSLHKSYEQYV. CDR3 sequence (DNA): TGTGCCAGCAGCTTACACAAGTCCTACGAGCAGTACGTC.

The chain couples TRBV27 to TRBJ2-3, with D maybe TRBD2 (5 bases). The CDR3 extends over 13 amino acids. V was trimmed by 6 bases and J by 6 bases, leaving 13 bases between them. Germline V lookup: CDR1 MNHEY, CDR2 SMNVEV (reference sequence). CDR3: CASSRLSVDTQYF. The CDR3 DNA reads TGTGCCAGCAGCCGACTTAGCGTGGATACGCAGTATTTT.

The genes are TRBV5-1 and TRBJ2-1, with TRBD2 matching 8 bases. This CDR3 spans 16 amino acids. CDR1 is SGHRS and CDR2 is YFSETQ in the germline V gene. The V gene end was trimmed by 0 bases and the J gene end by 0 bases; junction bases not matched to a gene: 2. The CDR3 DNA is TGCGCCAGCAGCTTGGACAGCGGGAGCTCCTACAATGAGCAGTTCTTC. It translates to CASSLDSGSSYNEQFF. The full variable domain, completed using reference TRBV5-1 and TRBJ2-1, is KAGVTQTPRYLIKTRGQQVTLSCSPISGHRSVSWYQQTPGQGLQFLFEYFSETQRNKGNFPGRFSGRQFSNSRSEMNVSTLELGDSALYLCASSLDSGSSYNEQFFGPGTRLTVL.

The CDR3 region has the DNA TGTGCCAGCAGCTTGGAGGAGGGCCTTAATGAAAAACTGTTTTTT. Translation gives CASSLEEGLNEKLFF. V is TRBV5-5 and J is TRBJ1-4; D not certain. CDR1 SGHKS and CDR2 YYEKEE come from the germline V gene (reference sequence). V was trimmed by 0 bases and J by 4 bases, leaving 10 bases between them. This CDR3 spans 15 amino acids.

The V and J genes are TRBV14 and TRBJ1-1, with 8 bases identical to TRBD1. The CDR3 length is 14 residues. Germline lookup yields CDR1 SGHDN and CDR2 FVKESK. V lost 2 bases and J lost 4; bases outside the gene matches: 3. CDR3 amino acids: CASSQQGASTEAFF. The CDR3 DNA reads TGTGCCAGCAGCCAACAGGGGGCCTCCACTGAAGCTTTCTTT. The full variable domain, in which reference TRBV14 and TRBJ1-1 provide the parts outside the CDR3, is EAGVTQFPSHSVIEKGQTVTLRCDPISGHDNLYWYRRVMGKEIKFLLHFVKESKQDESGMPNNRFLAERTGGTYSTLKVQPAELEDSGVYFCASSQQGASTEAFFGQGTRLTVV.

The V and J genes are TRBV5-1 and TRBJ2-5, with 9 bases that match TRBD2. V lost 4 bases, J lost 3 bases, and 10 bases stayed unmatched. The germline V gene has CDR1 SGHRS and CDR2 YFSETQ. The CDR3 extends over 16 amino acids. Here the CDR3 reads CASSAGTSRPKETQYF. The CDR3 coding sequence is TGCGCCAGCAGCGCCGGGACTAGCCGCCCGAAAGAGACCCAGTACTTC.

In its sample, this clone was seen once. This chain joins TRBV10-3 and TRBJ1-2; 7 positions match TRBD1. Per the germline V gene, CDR1 is ENHRY and CDR2 is SYGVKD. This CDR3 has 15 residues. V lost 3 bases and J lost 5; bases outside the gene matches: 9. In DNA, the CDR3 is TGTGCCATCAGTGAAGGGCAGGGGGAATGGTATGGCTACACCTTC. This sequence encodes CAISEGQGEWYGYTF.

The genes are TRBV2 and TRBJ1-3; maybe TRBD1 (5 bases). The CDR3 runs 13 residues. Trimming took 5 bases from V and 9 from J, leaving 14 bases between them. Germline assignment: CDR1 SNHLY and CDR2 FYNNEI. CDR3 nucleotide sequence: TGTGCCAGCAGTACCGGGACTCTGCCCACCATATATTTT. Protein sequence: CASSTGTLPTIYF.

This chain links TRBV5-1 with TRBJ1-4; TRBD1 might be the D (5 bases). In germline, CDR1 is SGHRS, CDR2 YFSETQ. The V and J ends lost 3 bases and 6 bases respectively, with 9 bases between them. This CDR3 has 13 amino acids. The CDR3 sequence is CASSYGRDEKLFF. The DNA for the CDR3 is TGCGCCAGCAGCTATGGCAGGGATGAAAAACTGTTTTTT.

This clone was detected only once. V gene TRBV10-1 combines with J gene TRBJ2-7; maybe TRBD1 (5 bases). Trimming removed 3 bases at V and 12 bases at J, with 24 bases between. This CDR3 spans 15 amino acids. Per germline, CDR1 WNHNN and CDR2 SYGVQD (reference sequence). CDR3 region: CASSECNRPLSDGYF. As DNA, the CDR3 is TGCGCCAGCAGTGAATGTAACAGGCCCTTAAGTGATGGGTACTTC.

The rearrangement uses TRBV12-3 or TRBV12-4 and TRBJ2-7; D is unclear. The germline V and J ends were trimmed by 4 bases and 0 bases, with 4 bases remaining between them. The CDR3 is made up of 12 amino acids. For the CDR3, the DNA is TGTGCCAGCAGTTCCTACTCCTACGAGCAGTACTTC. It specifies CASSSYSYEQYF.

This sequence joins TRBV29-1 and TRBJ1-4; a possible D gene is TRBD1 (5 bases). The CDR3 has 13 residues. Germline V gene data show CDR1 as SQVTM and CDR2 as ANQGSEA. Trimming pared 0 bases from V and 17 bases from J, leaving 19 bases between. The CDR3 DNA sequence: TGCAGCGTTGAAGAGGGGGGTGGGCTGGGCGCTTTTTTT. Translation: CSVEEGGGLGAFF.

The genes are TRBV2 and TRBJ1-1; 9 positions agree with TRBD1. The CDR3 is 15 amino acids. J lost 5 bases, V lost 6 bases, and 10 bases had no gene match. The germline CDR1 and CDR2 sequences are SNHLY and FYNNEI. Here the CDR3 reads CASRSTGTGPTEAFF. Written as DNA, the CDR3 is TGTGCCAGCAGGTCAACCGGGACAGGGCCAACTGAAGCTTTCTTT.

The rearrangement links TRBV7-2 to TRBJ1-3; no reliable D call. The germline CDR1 and CDR2 sequences are SGHTA and FQGNSA. This CDR3 has 15 amino acids. The V gene lost 5 bases and the J gene lost 0 bases, with 11 bases spanning the gap. The CDR3 is CASSSRSGSGNTIYF. CDR3 DNA: TGTGCCAGCAGCAGCCGGAGTGGCTCTGGAAACACCATATATTTT.

The chain uses TRBV13 and TRBJ1-1; 12 positions match TRBD1. The J segment lost 0 bases and the V segment lost 6 bases, leaving 5 bases of the junction unmatched. From germline, CDR1 is PRHDT and CDR2 FYEKMQ (reference sequence). This CDR3 comprises 16 residues. CDR3 sequence reads: CASRSGQGAMNTEAFF. The CDR3 nucleotides are TGTGCCAGCAGGTCGGGACAGGGGGCAATGAACACTGAAGCTTTCTTT.

J is TRBJ1-2 and V is TRBV19; TRBD1 is a possible D gene (5 bases). Germline V gene data show CDR1 as LNHDA and CDR2 as SQIVND (reference sequence). The CDR3 has 13 residues. Trimming cost V 3 bases and J 7 bases, with 12 bases left between them. CDR3 in DNA: TGTGCCAGTAGTATCGGGGGAGGGGTTGGCTACACCTTC. Its protein is CASSIGGGVGYTF.

This chain links TRBV10-3 with TRBJ1-6, with D unclear. Trimming pared 6 bases from V and 8 bases from J, leaving 11 bases between. This CDR3 contains 13 residues. Per germline, CDR1 ENHRY and CDR2 SYGVKD. This chain's CDR3 is CAISSPPDSPLHF. The CDR3 DNA follows: TGTGCCATCAGCTCACCCCCAGATTCACCCCTCCACTTT.

Written as DNA, the CDR3 is TGCGCCAGCAGCCAAGGTAGTGTTAGTGAAGCTTTCTTT. Translated, it gives CASSQGSVSEAFF. V is TRBV4-1 and J is TRBJ1-1; no clear D. The CDR3 sequence is 13 residues long. V was cut by 1 base and J by 7 bases, with 10 bases left in between. Germline CDR1 is MGHRA and CDR2 is YSYEKL.

The V and J genes are TRBV5-4 and TRBJ1-2; 8 nucleotides line up with TRBD1. Germline V gene sequence: CDR1 SGHNT, CDR2 YYREEE (reference sequence). V was clipped by 4 bases and J by 0 bases; unmatched bases: 5. CDR3 size: 15 residues. DNA for the CDR3: TGTGCCAGCAGCCCTTCGGACAGGGCTAACTATGGCTACACCTTC. This sequence encodes CASSPSDRANYGYTF.

The table lists this clone with a count of one. V gene TRBV19 combines with J gene TRBJ1-1, with 7 bases identical to TRBD1. Germline lookup yields CDR1 LNHDA and CDR2 SQIVND (reference sequence). CDR3 length equals 14 residues. V gave up 3 bases and J gave up 4 bases; unmatched junction bases: 5. CDR3 amino acids: CASSIYRGSTEAFF. The CDR3 DNA reads TGTGCCAGTAGTATCTACAGGGGTAGCACTGAAGCTTTCTTT.

The chain links TRBV2 to TRBJ1-2; tentative D call: TRBD1 (6 bases). There are 15 residues in the CDR3. The ends were cut back, 4 bases at V and 0 bases at J, with 12 bases in the middle. Germline loops: CDR1 SNHLY, CDR2 FYNNEI. CDR3 nucleotide sequence: TGTGCCAGCAGTGTTACAGGGACCACTAACTATGGCTACACCTTC. This translates into CASSVTGTTNYGYTF.